Sequencing of this TCR beta chain was carried out in a study of T cell responses to AZD1222 COVID-19 vaccine. The method was immunoSEQ multiplex PCR; TCRdb's version includes in-frame clones alone and lacks a portion of them. The sample shows around 90,000 clones, 86% of them seen only once. CDR3 length: 13 residues. Germline lookup yields CDR1 LNHDA and CDR2 SQIVND (reference sequence). Between the trimmed V and J ends, which lost 3 bases and 2 bases, there was a span of 8 bases. This clone was recorded once. The gene calls are TRBV19 and TRBJ2-7; no reliable D call. This TCR came from an adult in good health. The starting material was peripheral blood, obtained on day 0 of AZD1222 vaccination. CDR3 coding DNA: TGTGCCAGTAGTATTGGGAATACCTACGAGCAGTACTTC. It encodes CASSIGNTYEQYF.